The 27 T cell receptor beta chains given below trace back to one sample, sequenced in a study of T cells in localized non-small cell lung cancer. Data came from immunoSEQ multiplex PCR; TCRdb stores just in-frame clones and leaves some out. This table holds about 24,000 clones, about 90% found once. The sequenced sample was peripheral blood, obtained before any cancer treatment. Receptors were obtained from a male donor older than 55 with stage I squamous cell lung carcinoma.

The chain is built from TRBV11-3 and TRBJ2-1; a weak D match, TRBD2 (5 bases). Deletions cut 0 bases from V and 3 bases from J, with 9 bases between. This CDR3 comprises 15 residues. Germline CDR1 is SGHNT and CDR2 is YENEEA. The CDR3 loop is CASSLEGAGYNEQFF. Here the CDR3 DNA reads TGTGCCAGCAGCTTAGAGGGAGCCGGCTACAATGAGCAGTTCTTC.

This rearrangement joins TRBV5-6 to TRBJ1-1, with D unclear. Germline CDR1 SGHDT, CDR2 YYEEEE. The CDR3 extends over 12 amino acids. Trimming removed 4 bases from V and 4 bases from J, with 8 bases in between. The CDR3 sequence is CASSTGVTEAFF. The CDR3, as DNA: TGTGCCAGCAGCACTGGGGTCACTGAAGCTTTCTTT. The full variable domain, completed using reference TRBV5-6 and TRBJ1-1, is DAGVTQSPTHLIKTRGQQVTLRCSPKSGHDTVSWYQQALGQGPQFIFQYYEEEERQRGNFPDRFSGHQFPNYSSELNVNALLLGDSALYLCASSTGVTEAFFGQGTRLTVV.

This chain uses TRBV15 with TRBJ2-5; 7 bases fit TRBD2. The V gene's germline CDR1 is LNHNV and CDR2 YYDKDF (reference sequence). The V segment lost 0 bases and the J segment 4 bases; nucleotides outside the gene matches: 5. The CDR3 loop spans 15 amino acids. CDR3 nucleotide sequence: TGTGCCACCAGCAGAGACGGCGGGAGCGGAGAGACCCAGTACTTC. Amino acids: CATSRDGGSGETQYF. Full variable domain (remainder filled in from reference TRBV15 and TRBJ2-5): DAMVIQNPRYQVTQFGKPVTLSCSQTLNHNVMYWYQQKSSQAPKLLFHYYDKDFNNEADTPDNFQSRRPNTSFCFLDIRSPGLGDTAMYLCATSRDGGSGETQYFGPGTRLLVL.

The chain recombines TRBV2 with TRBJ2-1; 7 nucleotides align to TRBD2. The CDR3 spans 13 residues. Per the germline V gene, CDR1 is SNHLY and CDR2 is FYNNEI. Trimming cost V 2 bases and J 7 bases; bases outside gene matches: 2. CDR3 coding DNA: TGTGCCAGCAGTGAAAGGCGGGAGAATGAGCAGTTCTTC. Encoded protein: CASSERRENEQFF.

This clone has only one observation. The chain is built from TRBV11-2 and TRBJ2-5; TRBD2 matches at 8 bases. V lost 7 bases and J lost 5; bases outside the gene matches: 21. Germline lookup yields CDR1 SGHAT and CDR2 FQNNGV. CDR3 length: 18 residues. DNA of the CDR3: TGTGCCAGCACATTAGTGAAGGGCCAGGCTAGCGGGCTTGAGACCCAGTACTTC. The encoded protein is CASTLVKGQASGLETQYF.

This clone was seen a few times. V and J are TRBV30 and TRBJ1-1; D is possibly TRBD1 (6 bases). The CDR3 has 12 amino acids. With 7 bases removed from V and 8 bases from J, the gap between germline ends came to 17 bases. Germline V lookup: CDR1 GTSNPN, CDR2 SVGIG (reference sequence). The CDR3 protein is CAFGRGGGEAFF. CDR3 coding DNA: TGTGCCTTCGGCAGGGGTGGGGGAGAAGCTTTCTTT.

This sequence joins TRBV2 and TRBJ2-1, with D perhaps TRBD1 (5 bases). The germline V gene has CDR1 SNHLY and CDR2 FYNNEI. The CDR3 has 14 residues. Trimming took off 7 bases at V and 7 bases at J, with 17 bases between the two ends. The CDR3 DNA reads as TGTGCCAGCAAGGTGTCAGGGTTGGGGAATGAGCAGTTCTTC. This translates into CASKVSGLGNEQFF.

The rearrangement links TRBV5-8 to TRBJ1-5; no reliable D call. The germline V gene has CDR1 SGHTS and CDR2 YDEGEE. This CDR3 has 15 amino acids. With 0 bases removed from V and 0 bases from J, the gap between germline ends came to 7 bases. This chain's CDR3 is CASSLGVHSNQPQHF. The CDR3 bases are TGTGCCAGCAGCTTGGGAGTTCATAGCAATCAGCCCCAGCATTTT.

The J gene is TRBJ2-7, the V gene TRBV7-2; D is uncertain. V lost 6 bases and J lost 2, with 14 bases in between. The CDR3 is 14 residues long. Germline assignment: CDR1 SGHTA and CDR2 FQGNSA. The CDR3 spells CASSLLGLAYEQYF. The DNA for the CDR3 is TGTGCCAGCAGTCTCTTGGGATTAGCCTACGAGCAGTACTTC.

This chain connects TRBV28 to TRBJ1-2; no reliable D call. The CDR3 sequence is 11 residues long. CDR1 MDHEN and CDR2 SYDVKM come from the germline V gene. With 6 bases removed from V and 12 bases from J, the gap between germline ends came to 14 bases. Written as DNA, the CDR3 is TGTGCCAGCAGCGACTTAGGATACAACACCTTC. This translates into CASSDLGYNTF.

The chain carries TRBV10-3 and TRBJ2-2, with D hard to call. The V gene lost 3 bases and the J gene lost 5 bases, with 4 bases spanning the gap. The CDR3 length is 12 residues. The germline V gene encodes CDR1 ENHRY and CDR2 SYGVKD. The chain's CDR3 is CAISEVTGELFF. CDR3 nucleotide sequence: TGTGCCATCAGTGAAGTAACCGGGGAGCTGTTTTTT.

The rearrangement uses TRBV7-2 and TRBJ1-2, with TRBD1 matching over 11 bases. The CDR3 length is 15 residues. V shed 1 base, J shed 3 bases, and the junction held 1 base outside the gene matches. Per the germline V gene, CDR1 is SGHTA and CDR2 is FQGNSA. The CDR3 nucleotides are TGTGCCAGCAGCTTAGGGACAGGGGGCTACTATGGCTACACCTTC. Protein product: CASSLGTGGYYGYTF.

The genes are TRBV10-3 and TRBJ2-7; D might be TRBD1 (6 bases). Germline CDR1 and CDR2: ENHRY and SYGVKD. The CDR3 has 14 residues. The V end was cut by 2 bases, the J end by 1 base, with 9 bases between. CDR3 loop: CAISETGHSYEQYF. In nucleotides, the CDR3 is TGTGCCATCAGTGAGACGGGACATTCCTACGAGCAGTACTTC.

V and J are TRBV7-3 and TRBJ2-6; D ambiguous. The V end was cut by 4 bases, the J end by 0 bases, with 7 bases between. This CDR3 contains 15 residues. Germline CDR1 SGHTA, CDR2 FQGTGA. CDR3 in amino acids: CASSSSSSGANVLTF. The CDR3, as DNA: TGTGCCAGCAGCTCCTCAAGCTCTGGGGCCAACGTCCTGACTTTC.

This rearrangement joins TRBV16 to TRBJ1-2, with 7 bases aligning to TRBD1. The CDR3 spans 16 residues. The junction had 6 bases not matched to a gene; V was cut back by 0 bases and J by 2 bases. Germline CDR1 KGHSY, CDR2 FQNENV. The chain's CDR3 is CASSQSGQVENYGYTF. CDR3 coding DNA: TGTGCCAGCAGCCAATCCGGACAGGTCGAAAACTATGGCTACACCTTC.

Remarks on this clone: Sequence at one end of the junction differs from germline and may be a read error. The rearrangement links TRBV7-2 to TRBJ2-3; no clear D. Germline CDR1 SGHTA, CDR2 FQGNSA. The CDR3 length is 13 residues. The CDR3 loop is CASSQGFGRDEHF. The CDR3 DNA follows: TGTGCCAGCAGCCAAGGTTTTGGACGAGATGAGCATTTT. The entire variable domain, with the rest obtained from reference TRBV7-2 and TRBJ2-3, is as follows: GAGVSQSPSNKVTEKGKDVELRCDPISGHTALYWYRQSLGQGLEFLIYFQGNSAPDKSGLPSDRFSAERTGGSVSTLTIQRTQQEDSAVYLCASSQGFGRDEHFGPGTRLTVL.

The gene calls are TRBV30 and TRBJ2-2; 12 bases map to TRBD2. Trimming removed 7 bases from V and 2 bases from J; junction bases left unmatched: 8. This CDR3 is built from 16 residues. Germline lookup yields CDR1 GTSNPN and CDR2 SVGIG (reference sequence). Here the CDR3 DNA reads TGTGCCTTTAACCTAGCGGGGGGGCCAAACACCGGGGAGCTGTTTTTT. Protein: CAFNLAGGPNTGELFF.

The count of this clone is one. CDR3 nucleotides: TGCAGCGTTGACCCCGGAAGAACTGAAGCTTTCTTT. Amino acids: CSVDPGRTEAFF. The chain uses TRBV29-1 and TRBJ1-1; D remains ambiguous. This CDR3 region has 12 residues. Trimming took off 3 bases at V and 5 bases at J, with 10 bases between the two ends. Per the germline V gene, CDR1 is SQVTM and CDR2 is ANQGSEA.

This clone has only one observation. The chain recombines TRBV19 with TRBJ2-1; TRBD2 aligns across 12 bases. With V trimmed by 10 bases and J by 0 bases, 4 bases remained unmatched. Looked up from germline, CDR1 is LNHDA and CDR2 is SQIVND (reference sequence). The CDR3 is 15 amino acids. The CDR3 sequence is CATQTSGGSYNEQFF. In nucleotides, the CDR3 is TGTGCCACCCAGACTAGCGGGGGCTCCTACAATGAGCAGTTCTTC.

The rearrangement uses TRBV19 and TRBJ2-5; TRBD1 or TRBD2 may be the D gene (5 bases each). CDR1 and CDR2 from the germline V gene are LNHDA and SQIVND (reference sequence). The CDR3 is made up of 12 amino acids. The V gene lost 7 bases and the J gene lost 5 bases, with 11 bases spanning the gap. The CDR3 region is CASTGEGETQYF. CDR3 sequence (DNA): TGTGCCAGTACTGGTGAGGGGGAGACCCAGTACTTC.

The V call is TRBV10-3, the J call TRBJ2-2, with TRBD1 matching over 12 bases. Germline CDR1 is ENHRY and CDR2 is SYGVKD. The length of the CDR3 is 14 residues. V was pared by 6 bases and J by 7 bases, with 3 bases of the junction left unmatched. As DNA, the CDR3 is TGTGCCATCAGCGGGACAGGGGGCCGCGGGGAGCTGTTTTTT. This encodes CAISGTGGRGELFF.

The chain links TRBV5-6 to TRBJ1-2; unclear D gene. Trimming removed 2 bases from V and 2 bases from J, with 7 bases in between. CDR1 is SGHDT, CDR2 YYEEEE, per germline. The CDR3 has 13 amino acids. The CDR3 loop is CASSLLGNYGYTF. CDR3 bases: TGTGCCAGCAGCTTACTCGGGAACTATGGCTACACCTTC. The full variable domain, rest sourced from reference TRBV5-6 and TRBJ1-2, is DAGVTQSPTHLIKTRGQQVTLRCSPKSGHDTVSWYQQALGQGPQFIFQYYEEEERQRGNFPDRFSGHQFPNYSSELNVNALLLGDSALYLCASSLLGNYGYTFGSGTRLTVV.

The CDR3 sequence is CASSDRASDTQYF. As DNA, the CDR3 is TGTGCCAGTTCGGACAGGGCTTCAGATACGCAGTATTTT. The chain combines TRBV19 with TRBJ2-3, with TRBD1 matching over 8 bases. There are 13 residues in the CDR3. Unmatched junction bases numbered 5, after V lost 8 bases and J lost 4 bases. CDR1 and CDR2 (germline): LNHDA, SQIVND (reference sequence).

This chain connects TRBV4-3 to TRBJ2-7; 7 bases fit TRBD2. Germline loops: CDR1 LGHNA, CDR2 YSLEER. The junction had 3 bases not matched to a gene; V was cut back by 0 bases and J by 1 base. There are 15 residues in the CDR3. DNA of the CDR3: TGCGCCAGCAGCCAAGATGGGAGGGGTTCCTACGAGCAGTACTTC. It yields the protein CASSQDGRGSYEQYF.

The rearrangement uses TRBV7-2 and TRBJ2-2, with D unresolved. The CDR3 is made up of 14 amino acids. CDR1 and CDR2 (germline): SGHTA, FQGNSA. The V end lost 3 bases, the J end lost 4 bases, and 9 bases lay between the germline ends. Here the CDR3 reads CASSLVYLTGELFF. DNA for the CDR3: TGTGCCAGCAGCTTGGTTTATCTCACCGGGGAGCTGTTTTTT.

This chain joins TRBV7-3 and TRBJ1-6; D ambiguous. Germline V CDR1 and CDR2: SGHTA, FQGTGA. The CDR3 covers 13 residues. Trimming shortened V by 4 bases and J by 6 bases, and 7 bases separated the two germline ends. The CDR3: CASSSTGNSPLHF. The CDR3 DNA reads TGTGCCAGCAGCTCGACGGGTAATTCACCCCTCCACTTT. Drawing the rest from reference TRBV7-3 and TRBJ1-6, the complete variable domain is GAGVSQTPSNKVTEKGKYVELRCDPISGHTALYWYRQSLGQGPEFLIYFQGTGAADDSGLPNDRFFAVRPEGSVSTLKIQRTERGDSAVYLCASSSTGNSPLHFGNGTRLTVT.

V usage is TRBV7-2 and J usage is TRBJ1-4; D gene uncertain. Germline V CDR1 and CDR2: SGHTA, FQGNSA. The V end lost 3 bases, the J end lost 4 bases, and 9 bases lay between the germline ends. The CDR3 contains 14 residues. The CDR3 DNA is TGTGCCAGCAGCTTCGGAGGAATTAATGAAAAACTGTTTTTT. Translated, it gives CASSFGGINEKLFF.